The clone carrying this TCR beta chain was counted many times. What it binds is unknown. This sample is drawn from a study of human T cells and chemical hapten exposure. General observations from the study: Among TCRs, those above 1 in 1000 frequency were unaffected by DPC sensitization. It should be noted that donors had alopecia, so their immune response may differ from healthy people's. Versus controls, expanded TCRs had significantly more large CDR3 similarity clusters.

Individual cDNA molecules (in the library) carried attached unique molecular identifiers. TCRdb processed the RACE reads anew with MiXCR; each CDR3 protein has one entry. This table holds about 62,000 distinct CDR3 sequences, about 7% found once. Documented time point: pre-sensitization, week 0. The treatment: therapeutic diphenylcyclopropenone sensitization with weekly scalp DPC. This CDR3 contains 16 residues. CDR1 is SGHRS and CDR2 is YFSETQ in the germline V gene. The V end lost 2 bases, the J end lost 0 bases, and 11 bases lay between the germline ends. The specimen comprised whole blood, sampled in connection with sensitization to the hapten diphenylcyclopropenone (DPC). The TCR originated in a woman aged 25 to 39 with alopecia areata. Some clones in this sample may be carry-over from other donors' samples. This chain joins TRBV5-1 and TRBJ1-4, with D possibly matching TRBD1 (6 bases). In nucleotides, the CDR3 is TGCGCCAGCAGCTTTCAGGGGCTTGCAACTAATGAAAAACTGTTTTTT. Translated, it gives CASSFQGLATNEKLFF.